This TCR beta chain comes out of a study of T cell responses to AZD1222 COVID-19 vaccine. Concerning this clone itself: Antigen specificity is unknown.

Study observations and caveats: Regions 160-218 and 743-854 held dominance among vaccine-associated CD4 TCRs, which spanned spike.

Measured with immunoSEQ multiplex PCR; TCRdb has only the in-frame clones, and not every one. The sample yields over 110,000 clones, about 92% seen once. The receptor's source is an adult in good health. This material consisted of peripheral blood, taken on day 0 of AZD1222 vaccination.

The CDR3 sequence: CASRTGTGDVSNQPQHF. The DNA for the CDR3 is TGTGCCAGTAGAACCGGGACAGGGGACGTTAGCAATCAGCCCCAGCATTTT. The chain recombines TRBV19 with TRBJ1-5, with 10 bases matching TRBD1. The CDR3 sequence is 17 residues long. The germline gives CDR1 LNHDA, CDR2 SQIVND (reference sequence). The V and J ends lost 6 bases and 0 bases, in that order; junction bases with no gene match: 8.